This T cell receptor beta chain appears in the sequencing data of a study of memory CD4+ T cells and cytomegalovirus serostatus. Study-wide context: Of the healthy Belgian adults, fewer than 10 were CMV seropositive and about 24 seronegative.

Generated by immunoSEQ multiplex PCR, the TCRdb table keeps only in-frame clones and is missing some. The sample includes tens of thousands of clones, around 80% of them seen just once. Study-level findings and limits: About 40% of the roughly 160 known CMV-associated TCRbeta sequences appeared in CD4+ memory.

As regards this clone: Its antigen is unidentified.

The sort gate was single viable CD3+CD4+CD8-CD45RO+ cells for memory CD4+ T cells. CMV serostatus came from serum IgG against pp150, pp28, p38, p52. After thawing, CD4+ T cells were positively selected. Germline V gene lookup returns CDR1 MDHEN and CDR2 SYDVKM. Germline trimming cut 5 bases from V and 6 bases from J; bases unmatched to any gene: 3. This CDR3 is built from 14 residues. This sequence was found in an adult in good health and CMV-seronegative. Sequencing was done on a sample of memory CD4+ T cells from blood. The rearrangement uses TRBV28 and TRBJ1-4; TRBD1 agrees at 10 bases. CDR3 protein: CASSRGQGYEKLFF. In DNA, the CDR3 is TGTGCCAGCAGTAGGGGACAGGGGTATGAAAAACTGTTTTTT.